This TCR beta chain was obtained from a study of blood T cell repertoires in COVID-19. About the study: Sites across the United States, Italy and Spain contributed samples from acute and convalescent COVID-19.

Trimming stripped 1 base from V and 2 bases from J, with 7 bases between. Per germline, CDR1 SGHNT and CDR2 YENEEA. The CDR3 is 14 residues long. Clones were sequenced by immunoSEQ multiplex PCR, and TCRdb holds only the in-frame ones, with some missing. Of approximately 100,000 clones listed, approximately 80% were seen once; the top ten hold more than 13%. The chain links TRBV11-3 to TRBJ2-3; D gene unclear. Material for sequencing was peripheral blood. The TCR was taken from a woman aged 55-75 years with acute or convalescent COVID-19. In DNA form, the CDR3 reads TGTGCCAGCAGCTTAGCTTCTCTCACAGATACGCAGTATTTT. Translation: CASSLASLTDTQYF.